Listed below are T cell receptor beta chains from one sample, sequenced in a study of technical replicates of blood from a few donors. Produced via immunoSEQ multiplex PCR; TCRdb's table is partial and in-frame only. This repertoire shows approximately 81,000 clones, approximately 94% found once; its top ten account for under 0.4%. What was sequenced was T cells isolated from PBMCs. The source of these receptors is a human donor in good health. Both conserved end residues are part of each CDR3. A D gene is named only where the DNA matches it firmly. Size values are once, few and many counts, or a class for expanded clones, and some rows have none.

TRBV27	TRBJ1-5	NA	NA	TGTGCCAGCAGTTTATTCAGGGGCGAGGGGCAGCCCCAGCATTTT	CASSLFRGEGQPQHF
TRBV19	TRBJ2-3	TRBD1	NA	TGTGCCAGTAGTCAAACACCCCGGGACAGGGGCCTCCTTAGCACAGATACGCAGTATTTT	CASSQTPRDRGLLSTDTQYF
TRBV28	TRBJ2-7	TRBD1	NA	TGTGCCAGCAGTTTAACCCATGGACAGGCTTCCTACGAGCAGTACTTC	CASSLTHGQASYEQYF
TRBV5-1	TRBJ2-3	NA	NA	TGCGCCAGCAGCTTAGTACTACCCGATACGCAGTATTTT	CASSLVLPDTQYF
TRBV4-3	TRBJ2-3	TRBD2	NA	TGCGCCAGCAGCCAAGAGACCGCACTAGCGGGAGCAGATACGCAGTATTTT	CASSQETALAGADTQYF
TRBV10-3	TRBJ1-1	NA	NA	TGTGCCATCAGTGATGCAGGGCATGACACTGAAGCTTTCTTT	CAISDAGHDTEAFF
TRBV5-6	TRBJ1-4	NA	NA	TGTGCCAGCAGCTTGGCCGTATTCGGTGCAACTAATGAAAAACTGTTTTTT	CASSLAVFGATNEKLFF
TRBV5-1	TRBJ2-2	TRBD2	once	TGCGCCAGCAGCGAGGGACTAGCGGTCACCGGGGAGCTGTTTTTT	CASSEGLAVTGELFF
TRBV4-1	TRBJ1-5	TRBD1	NA	TGCGCCAGCAGCCGCCTCACAGGGGAGTTGCCGCCCCAGCATTTT	CASSRLTGELPPQHF
TRBV7-9	TRBJ2-6	TRBD1	NA	TGTGCCAGCAGCTCCGTATCGGGACAGGGGACTGGGGCCAACGTCCTGACTTTC	CASSSVSGQGTGANVLTF
TRBV19	TRBJ2-3	TRBD2	NA	TGTGCCAGTAGTATAGGCGGGAGGGTTACTAGCACAGATACGCAGTATTTT	CASSIGGRVTSTDTQYF
TRBV4-2	TRBJ2-1	TRBD2	NA	TGTGCCAGCAGCACCGGGACTAGCGGGAGGGAAAGCTCCTACAATGAGCAGTTCTTC	CASSTGTSGRESSYNEQFF
TRBV6-6	TRBJ2-2	TRBD1	NA	TGTGCCAGCATCTACGGGACAGGCCCCGGGGAGCTGTTTTTT	CASIYGTGPGELFF
TRBV4-3	TRBJ2-3	NA	NA	TGCGCCAGCAGCCAAGATGGAGGCTTTACCACAGATACGCAGTATTTT	CASSQDGGFTTDTQYF
TRBV5-4	TRBJ2-7	TRBD1	NA	TGTGCCAGCAGCTCAACCGGGACAGGGTACCACGAGCAGTACTTC	CASSSTGTGYHEQYF
TRBV9	TRBJ2-7	NA	NA	TGTGCCAGCAGCGTGACGCCCGGGGACTCCTACGAGCAGTACTTC	CASSVTPGDSYEQYF
TRBV25-1	TRBJ2-2	NA	NA	TGTGCCAGCAGTGAAGGCGGTCACACCGGGGAGCTGTTTTTT	CASSEGGHTGELFF
TRBV19	TRBJ1-2	TRBD1	NA	TGTGCCAGTAGTCCAGGGACAGGGGACGGCTACACCTTC	CASSPGTGDGYTF
TRBV9	TRBJ2-7	TRBD2	once	TGTGCCAGCAGCGCCGGAGCGGGAGGGAGGTACGAGCAGTACTTC	CASSAGAGGRYEQYF
TRBV5-1	TRBJ2-1	NA	NA	TGCGCCAGCAGCCGAGGGTCCAATGAGCAGTTCTTC	CASSRGSNEQFF
TRBV21-1	TRBJ1-1	NA	NA	TGTGCCAGCAGCACCTGGACAGGGAACACTGAAGCTTTCTTT	CASSTWTGNTEAFF
TRBV27	TRBJ2-1	NA	once	TGTGCCAGCAGTTTACCCCGCGACAGAAGAAGCGCCTACAATGAGCAGTTCTTC	CASSLPRDRRSAYNEQFF
TRBV30	TRBJ1-1	NA	NA	TGTGCCTGGAGTGTACTCAAGAACACTGAAGCTTTCTTT	CAWSVLKNTEAFF
TRBV16	TRBJ1-1	NA	NA	TGTGCCAGCAGCGACCAGGGGATGAACACTGAAGCTTTCTTT	CASSDQGMNTEAFF
TRBV7-2	TRBJ2-7	NA	NA	TGTGCCAGCAGCTTACCGAATTGGAGCGAGCAGTACTTC	CASSLPNWSEQYF
TRBV18	TRBJ2-3	NA	NA	TGTGCCAGCTCACCACACAACAGGCGAAGCACAGATACGCAGTATTTT	CASSPHNRRSTDTQYF
TRBV28	TRBJ1-3	TRBD1	NA	TGTGCCAGCAAGGGACAGGGGACGAGGACCATATATTTT	CASKGQGTRTIYF
TRBV7-2	TRBJ2-2	NA	NA	TGTGCCAGCAGCTTAACCCCGAGTTCCGGGGGAGCGCACACCGGGGAGCTGTTTTTT	CASSLTPSSGGAHTGELFF
TRBV6-5	TRBJ2-5	TRBD1	NA	TGTGCCAGCAGACCCTCAGGGGGCGGGCAAGAGACCCAGTACTTC	CASRPSGGGQETQYF
TRBV6-5	TRBJ2-7	TRBD2	NA	TGTGCCAGCTCCTACGGGACTAGCGGCTACGAGCAGTACTTC	CASSYGTSGYEQYF
TRBV5-1	TRBJ2-7	TRBD1	NA	TGCGCCAGCAGCTTACGACAGGGCCCCCAGCCCTACGAGCAGTACTTC	CASSLRQGPQPYEQYF
TRBV4-2	TRBJ2-1	TRBD1	once	TGTGCCAGCAGCCAAGAAGGCTACAGGGGGCTTGGCGATGAGCAGTTCTTC	CASSQEGYRGLGDEQFF
TRBV9	TRBJ1-1	NA	NA	TGTGCCAGCAGCGTAGACATGAACACTGAAGCTTTCTTT	CASSVDMNTEAFF
TRBV5-4	TRBJ2-7	NA	NA	TGTGCCAGCAGCTTGTTCCAGACCTACGAGCAGTACTTC	CASSLFQTYEQYF